This record covers a single T cell receptor (beta chain). Its antigen remains unidentified. This entry comes from a study of cytomegalovirus exposure and HLA in healthy donors. Study-wide results and limits: Later analysis reportedly placed an Asian-associated ancestry cluster below the approximately 680-donor mean in N-insertions.

The CDR3 is 13 residues long. The V and J ends lost 2 bases and 8 bases, in that order; junction bases with no gene match: 6. CDR1 is SGHNT and CDR2 is YYREEE in the germline V gene (reference sequence). At the time of sampling, donors were nominally healthy, though unrecorded immune exposures were likely. Both 60 Vbeta primers and 13 Jbeta primers went into the PCR. Only in-frame clones appear in the TCRdb table, and some are missing; sequencing was by immunoSEQ multiplex PCR. The repertoire includes around 98,000 clones, roughly 77% of them detected once, and 1.4% sits in the top ten. J is TRBJ1-2 and V is TRBV5-4; 7 bases are a match to TRBD1. The TCR comes from a man between 35 and 55 years old in good health and CMV-seronegative. Sequencing used PBMCs. The CDR3 DNA is TGTGCCAGCAGCTTTGAAGGGGGCGTGGGCTACACCTTC. Residues: CASSFEGGVGYTF.